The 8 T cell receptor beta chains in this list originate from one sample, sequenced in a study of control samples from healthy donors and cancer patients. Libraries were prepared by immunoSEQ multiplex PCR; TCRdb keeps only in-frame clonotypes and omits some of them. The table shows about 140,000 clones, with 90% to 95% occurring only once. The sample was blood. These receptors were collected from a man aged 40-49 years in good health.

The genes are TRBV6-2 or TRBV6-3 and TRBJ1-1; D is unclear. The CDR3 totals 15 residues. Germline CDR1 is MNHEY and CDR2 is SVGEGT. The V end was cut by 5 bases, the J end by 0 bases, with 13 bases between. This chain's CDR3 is CASSQPGHLNTEAFF. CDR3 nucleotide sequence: TGTGCCAGCAGTCAGCCGGGTCATTTGAACACTGAAGCTTTCTTT.

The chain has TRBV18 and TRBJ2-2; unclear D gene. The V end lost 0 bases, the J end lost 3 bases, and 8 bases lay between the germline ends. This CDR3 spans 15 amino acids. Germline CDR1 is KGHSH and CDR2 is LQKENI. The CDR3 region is CASSPPVQYTGELFF. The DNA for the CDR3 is TGTGCCAGCTCACCACCGGTCCAGTACACCGGGGAGCTGTTTTTT.

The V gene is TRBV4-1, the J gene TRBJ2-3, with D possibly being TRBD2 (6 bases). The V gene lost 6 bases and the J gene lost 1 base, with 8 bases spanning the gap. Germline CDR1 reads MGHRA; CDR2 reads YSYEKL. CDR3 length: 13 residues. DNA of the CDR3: TGCGCCAGCAGGGGACTCCGCACAGATACGCAGTATTTT. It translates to CASRGLRTDTQYF.

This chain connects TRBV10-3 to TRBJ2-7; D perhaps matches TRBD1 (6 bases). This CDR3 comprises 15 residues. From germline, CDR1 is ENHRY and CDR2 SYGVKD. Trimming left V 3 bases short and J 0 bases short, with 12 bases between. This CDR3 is CAISDPDRSSYEQYF. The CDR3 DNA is TGTGCCATCAGTGATCCCGACAGGAGCTCCTACGAGCAGTACTTC.

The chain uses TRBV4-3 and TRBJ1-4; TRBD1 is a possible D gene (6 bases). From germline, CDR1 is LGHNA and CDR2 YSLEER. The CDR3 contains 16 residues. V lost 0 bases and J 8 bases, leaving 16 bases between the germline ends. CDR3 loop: CASSQDPGGKGEKLFF. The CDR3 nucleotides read TGCGCCAGCAGCCAAGATCCGGGGGGCAAGGGGGAAAAACTGTTTTTT.

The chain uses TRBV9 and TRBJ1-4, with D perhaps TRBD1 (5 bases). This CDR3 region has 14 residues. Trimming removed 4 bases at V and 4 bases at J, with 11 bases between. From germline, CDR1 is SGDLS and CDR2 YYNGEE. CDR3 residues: CASSPRGRNEKLFF. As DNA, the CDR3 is TGTGCCAGCAGCCCCCGGGGCCGTAATGAAAAACTGTTTTTT. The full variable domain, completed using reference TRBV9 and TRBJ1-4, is DSGVTQTPKHLITATGQRVTLRCSPRSGDLSVYWYQQSLDQGLQFLIQYYNGEERAKGNILERFSAQQFPDLHSELNLSSLELGDSALYFCASSPRGRNEKLFFGSGTQLSVL.

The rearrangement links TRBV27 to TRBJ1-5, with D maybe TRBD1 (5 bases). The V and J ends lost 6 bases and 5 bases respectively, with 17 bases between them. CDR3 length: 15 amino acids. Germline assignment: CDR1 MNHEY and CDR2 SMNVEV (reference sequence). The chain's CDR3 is CASSSSGLSYQPQHF. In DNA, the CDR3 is TGTGCCAGCAGCAGCTCAGGGCTATCTTATCAGCCCCAGCATTTT.

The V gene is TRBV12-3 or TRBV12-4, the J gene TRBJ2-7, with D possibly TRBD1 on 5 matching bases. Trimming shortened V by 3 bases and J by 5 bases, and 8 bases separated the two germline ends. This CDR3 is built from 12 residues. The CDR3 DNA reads TGTGCCAGCAGTTTGATAGGGGACGAGCAGTACTTC. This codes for CASSLIGDEQYF.